Below, 27 T cell receptor beta chains from the same sample are listed, as sequenced in a study of vaccination and CD4 T cells after COVID-19. For these TCRs, the target antigens are not known. Sequencing of cultured CD4+ T cell DNA used the Oncomine TCR Beta short-read assay. TCRdb re-derived calls from the PCR reads in MiXCR, one entry per CDR3 protein. Of around 20,000 distinct CDR3 sequences listed, under 65% were seen once; the top ten hold almost 10%. Treatment here: roughly nine-day PBMC culture with coronavirus spike peptide pools or control peptides (ViraFEST assay). Source: CD4+ T cells from blood, cultured in vitro, taken after SARS-CoV-2 vaccination. The source of these receptors is a human donor who had recovered from COVID-19.

V and J are TRBV6-2 or TRBV6-3 and TRBJ2-7, with 9 bases that match TRBD1. Germline V CDR1 and CDR2: MNHEY, SVGEGT. The CDR3 is 16 residues long. Trimming cost V 6 bases and J 5 bases; bases outside gene matches: 14. CDR3 amino acids: CASSLLPGQGVDEQYF. The CDR3 bases are TGTGCCAGCAGCTTGCTACCGGGACAGGGAGTCGACGAGCAGTACTTC.

This rearrangement joins TRBV20-1 to TRBJ1-1; TRBD1 agrees at 8 bases. The CDR3 consists of 12 residues. The V and J ends lost 5 bases and 7 bases, in that order; junction bases with no gene match: 6. Looked up from germline, CDR1 is DFQATT and CDR2 is SNEGSKA (reference sequence). Here the CDR3 DNA reads TGCAGTGCTCTGATAGGACAGGGTGAAGCTTTCTTT. It is translated as CSALIGQGEAFF.

The chain combines TRBV27 with TRBJ1-5, with a tentative D call TRBD1 (5 bases). The CDR3 extends over 16 amino acids. In germline, CDR1 is MNHEY, CDR2 SMNVEV (reference sequence). Trimming shortened V by 5 bases and J by 2 bases, and 16 bases separated the two germline ends. CDR3 protein: CASSVGAGLGNQPQHF. CDR3 bases: TGTGCCAGCAGTGTAGGGGCAGGATTGGGCAATCAGCCCCAGCATTTT.

This clonotype was seen a handful of times. The rearrangement uses TRBV6-5 and TRBJ1-1; 8 nucleotides agree with TRBD1. Unmatched junction bases numbered 3, after V lost 2 bases and J lost 1 base. This CDR3 comprises 15 residues. Germline V gene lookup returns CDR1 MNHEY and CDR2 SVGAGI. This CDR3 is CASSYPGTGNTEAFF. DNA of the CDR3: TGTGCCAGCAGTTACCCAGGGACAGGGAACACTGAAGCTTTCTTT.

The chain recombines TRBV7-2 with TRBJ1-2; D might be TRBD1 (5 bases). Trimming removed 6 bases from V and 3 bases from J, with 14 bases in between. Germline values: CDR1 SGHTA, CDR2 FQGNSA. There are 14 residues in the CDR3. The DNA of the CDR3 is TGTGCCAGCAGTCGCCTCGGGACGGACTATGGCTACACCTTC. Translated: CASSRLGTDYGYTF.

This clonotype was seen only a few times. The chain is built from TRBV20-1 and TRBJ2-7; D is possibly TRBD1 (6 bases). The germline V gene encodes CDR1 DFQATT and CDR2 SNEGSKA (reference sequence). Between the trimmed V and J ends, which lost 5 bases and 0 bases, there was a span of 8 bases. The CDR3 loop spans 12 amino acids. The chain's CDR3 is CSAWTVSYEQYF. The DNA for the CDR3 is TGCAGTGCTTGGACAGTCTCCTACGAGCAGTACTTC.

The chain carries TRBV19 and TRBJ2-7; possibly TRBD1 for D (5 bases). CDR1 and CDR2 from the germline V gene are LNHDA and SQIVND (reference sequence). The CDR3 contains 15 residues. The V end lost 1 base, the J end lost 5 bases, and 15 bases lay between the germline ends. The CDR3 loop reads CASSIAGAGINEQYF. As DNA, the CDR3 is TGTGCCAGTAGTATAGCTGGGGCAGGGATCAACGAGCAGTACTTC. Looking up the rest from reference TRBV19 and TRBJ2-7 gives the full variable domain: DGGITQSPKYLFRKEGQNVTLSCEQNLNHDAMYWYRQDPGQGLRLIYYSQIVNDFQKGDIAEGYSVSREKKESFPLTVTSAQKNPTAFYLCASSIAGAGINEQYFGPGTRLTVT.

This clonotype has just one count. This chain links TRBV28 with TRBJ2-7; D uncertain. This CDR3 contains 11 residues. The V gene lost 7 bases and the J gene lost 2 bases, with 6 bases spanning the gap. Germline CDR1 is MDHEN and CDR2 is SYDVKM. In nucleotides, the CDR3 is TGTGCCAGCACCACGCCCTACGAGCAGTACTTC. This encodes CASTTPYEQYF. The whole variable domain, filled in from reference TRBV28 and TRBJ2-7, reads DVKVTQSSRYLVKRTGEKVFLECVQDMDHENMFWYRQDPGLGLRLIYFSYDVKMKEKGDIPEGYSVSREKKERFSLILESASTNQTSMYLCASTTPYEQYFGPGTRLTVT.

The chain links TRBV6-4 to TRBJ2-2, with D maybe TRBD1 (5 bases). V lost 2 bases and J 4 bases, leaving 11 bases between the germline ends. This CDR3 region has 15 residues. Germline values: CDR1 MRHNA, CDR2 SNTAGT. The CDR3 coding sequence is TGTGCCAGCAGTGACAGGGGATCCTTCACCGGGGAGCTGTTTTTT. Translated: CASSDRGSFTGELFF.

The J gene is TRBJ1-1, the V gene TRBV20-1, with 12 bases matching TRBD1. Germline CDR1 is DFQATT and CDR2 is SNEGSKA (reference sequence). After removal of 7 bases from V and 4 bases from J, the junction contained 4 bases not matched to a gene. The CDR3 spans 13 residues. The CDR3 nucleotides are TGCAGTGTTAGGGGACAGGGGGCCACTGAAGCTTTCTTT. The encoded protein is CSVRGQGATEAFF.

The count of this clonotype is one. V is TRBV7-3 and J is TRBJ2-2; 8 nucleotides line up with TRBD2. The ends lost 4 bases at V and 0 bases at J; junction bases unmatched: 1. The CDR3 contains 15 residues. Germline V lookup: CDR1 SGHTA, CDR2 FQGTGA. This CDR3 is CASSSGLANTGELFF. CDR3 nucleotides: TGTGCCAGCAGCTCGGGACTAGCGAACACCGGGGAGCTGTTTTTT.

CDR3 DNA: TGTGCCAGCAGCTCCGGGGACAGGGGTAATTCACCCCTCCACTTT. Residues: CASSSGDRGNSPLHF. The chain carries TRBV5-4 and TRBJ1-6; TRBD1 matches at 10 bases. Germline trimming cut 3 bases from V and 6 bases from J; bases unmatched to any gene: 3. Per the germline V gene, CDR1 is SGHNT and CDR2 is YYREEE (reference sequence). The CDR3 is 15 amino acids. Full variable domain (missing parts from reference TRBV5-4 and TRBJ1-6): ETGVTQSPTHLIKTRGQQVTLRCSSQSGHNTVSWYQQALGQGPQFIFQYYREEENGRGNFPPRFSGLQFPNYSSELNVNALELDDSALYLCASSSGDRGNSPLHFGNGTRLTVT.

The chain has TRBV7-8 and TRBJ2-5; a weak D match, TRBD2 (5 bases). The CDR3 has 15 amino acids. With 5 bases removed from V and 5 bases from J, the gap between germline ends came to 18 bases. Germline V gene sequence: CDR1 SGHVS, CDR2 FQNEAQ. The CDR3 reads CASSPGGGPSETQYF. The CDR3 DNA reads as TGTGCCAGCAGCCCTGGAGGAGGCCCTTCGGAGACCCAGTACTTC.

The chain is built from TRBV5-5 and TRBJ2-1; TRBD2 matches at 7 bases. Germline V CDR1 and CDR2: SGHKS, YYEKEE (reference sequence). The V and J ends lost 2 bases and 0 bases, in that order; junction bases with no gene match: 8. The CDR3 has 17 residues. CDR3 sequence: CASSLGSGGASYNEQFF. In nucleotides, the CDR3 is TGTGCCAGCAGCTTAGGGTCGGGAGGTGCCTCCTACAATGAGCAGTTCTTC.

The chain has TRBV27 and TRBJ1-5, with TRBD1 identical over 7 bases. The CDR3 totals 20 residues. From germline, CDR1 is MNHEY and CDR2 SMNVEV (reference sequence). With V trimmed by 6 bases and J by 2 bases, 22 bases remained unmatched. CDR3 coding DNA: TGTGCCAGCAGCTTGAAGACCGGGACAGTCTATCCGGAAGGCAATCAGCCCCAGCATTTT. It translates to CASSLKTGTVYPEGNQPQHF.

This CDR3 reads CSARQTRQGGTEAFF. DNA of the CDR3: TGCAGTGCTAGACAAACGAGACAGGGGGGGACTGAAGCTTTCTTT. The V gene is TRBV20-1, the J gene TRBJ1-1, with TRBD1 identical over 9 bases. After removal of 2 bases from V and 5 bases from J, the junction contained 9 bases not matched to a gene. From germline, CDR1 is DFQATT and CDR2 SNEGSKA (reference sequence). The CDR3 is 15 residues long.

This clonotype was observed a handful of times. This chain links TRBV11-3 with TRBJ2-5; 11 bases are shared with TRBD1. CDR1 is SGHNT and CDR2 is YENEEA in the germline V gene. V was clipped by 2 bases and J by 4 bases; unmatched bases: 9. The CDR3 runs 17 residues. The CDR3 DNA is TGTGCCAGCAGCTTATACGGACAGGGGGCATCGAGAGAGACCCAGTACTTC. This gives the protein CASSLYGQGASRETQYF. The full variable domain, completed using reference TRBV11-3 and TRBJ2-5, is EAGVVQSPRYKIIEKKQPVAFWCNPISGHNTLYWYLQNLGQGPELLIRYENEEAVDDSQLPKDRFSAERLKGVDSTLKIQPAELGDSAVYLCASSLYGQGASRETQYFGPGTRLLVL.

The rearrangement uses TRBV7-9 and TRBJ2-3, with 8 bases aligning to TRBD1. Germline V gene data show CDR1 as SEHNR and CDR2 as FQNEAQ (reference sequence). This CDR3 contains 14 residues. V gave up 5 bases and J gave up 1 base; unmatched junction bases: 2. CDR3 bases: TGTGCCAGCAGCACAGGGGGAGGCACAGATACGCAGTATTTT. Translated: CASSTGGGTDTQYF.

The V and J genes are TRBV6-1 and TRBJ1-3; D may be TRBD1 (5 bases). Per the germline V gene, CDR1 is MNHNS and CDR2 is SASEGT. The CDR3 spans 14 residues. V was trimmed by 5 bases and J by 4 bases, leaving 12 bases between them. This CDR3 is CASSPGGIGNTIYF. The CDR3, as DNA: TGTGCCAGCAGTCCGGGGGGAATAGGAAACACCATATATTTT.

In this sample, this clonotype turned up a few times. This chain uses TRBV20-1 with TRBJ2-5; D unclear. There are 12 residues in the CDR3. Trimming took 4 bases from V and 2 from J, leaving 8 bases between them. Looked up from germline, CDR1 is DFQATT and CDR2 is SNEGSKA (reference sequence). This CDR3 is CSATRPQETQYF. In DNA, the CDR3 is TGCAGTGCTACCAGGCCTCAAGAGACCCAGTACTTC.

V is TRBV7-2 and J is TRBJ2-3, with a weak D call TRBD2 (6 bases). The CDR3 sequence is 17 residues long. CDR1 and CDR2 (germline): SGHTA, FQGNSA. The V end was cut by 4 bases, the J end by 2 bases, with 19 bases between. In DNA form, the CDR3 reads TGTGCCAGCAGCTCCCAAAGCGGGTCTCTGGCCACAGATACGCAGTATTTT. Amino acids: CASSSQSGSLATDTQYF.

This chain uses TRBV11-3 with TRBJ2-7; tentative D call: TRBD1 (6 bases). Trimming cost V 4 bases and J 4 bases, with 14 bases left between them. The germline CDR1 and CDR2 sequences are SGHNT and YENEEA. This CDR3 has 14 residues. CDR3 in amino acids: CASSSHSQGYEQYF. The CDR3 DNA reads as TGTGCCAGCAGCTCACATTCCCAGGGGTACGAGCAGTACTTC.

The chain combines TRBV28 with TRBJ1-5, with D possibly being TRBD1 (5 bases). Trimming removed 6 bases at V and 7 bases at J, with 16 bases between. The CDR3 covers 14 residues. Germline V gene lookup returns CDR1 MDHEN and CDR2 SYDVKM. CDR3: CASSRIIEGQPQHF. DNA for the CDR3: TGTGCCAGCAGCCGTATTATTGAGGGGCAGCCCCAGCATTTT.

The table lists this clonotype with a few counts. The genes are TRBV20-1 and TRBJ1-2; 7 bases fit TRBD1. The CDR3 extends over 12 amino acids. Germline loops: CDR1 DFQATT, CDR2 SNEGSKA (reference sequence). CDR3 region: CTAGTALYGYTF. CDR3 sequence (DNA): TGCACCGCCGGGACAGCCCTGTATGGCTACACCTTC.

This clonotype has only a few counts. The chain has TRBV27 and TRBJ1-5; 8 nucleotides align to TRBD1. The CDR3 contains 15 residues. Germline V gene data show CDR1 as MNHEY and CDR2 as SMNVEV (reference sequence). After removal of 6 bases from V and 7 bases from J, the junction contained 11 bases not matched to a gene. The CDR3, as DNA: TGTGCCAGCAGGCCTAGGACAGGGACGGAACAGCCCCAGCATTTT. Protein: CASRPRTGTEQPQHF.

This chain uses TRBV28 with TRBJ1-1; D is unclear. This CDR3 region has 15 residues. Trimming stripped 3 bases from V and 1 base from J, with 12 bases between. CDR1 MDHEN and CDR2 SYDVKM come from the germline V gene. CDR3 protein: CASSFGGRENTEAFF. Written as DNA, the CDR3 is TGTGCCAGCAGTTTTGGCGGCAGAGAGAACACTGAAGCTTTCTTT.

V is TRBV19 and J is TRBJ1-1; 8 nucleotides align to TRBD1. The J segment lost 1 base and the V segment lost 1 base, leaving 2 bases of the junction unmatched. The CDR3 has 15 residues. CDR1 and CDR2 from the germline V gene are LNHDA and SQIVND (reference sequence). In DNA, the CDR3 is TGTGCCAGTAGTATAGGAGGACAGGGGAACACTGAAGCTTTCTTT. Its translation: CASSIGGQGNTEAFF.